This T cell receptor beta chain stems from a study of CD8+CD57+ T cells in acquired aplastic anemia. Across the whole study: Sorted CD4+ and CD8+ cells yielded DNA averaging approximately 3 ug.

The CDR3 has 15 amino acids. V was trimmed by 1 base and J by 4 bases, leaving 11 bases between them. Germline loops: CDR1 SGHRS, CDR2 YFSETQ. TCR beta VDJ and CDR3 profiling used genomic DNA as template. Each CDR3 protein is one row after TCRdb ran MiXCR on the reads. The sample holds 150,000 to 200,000 distinct CDR3 sequences; about half are singletons and the top ten take roughly 13%. There are many counts of this clonotype. Its matching antigen is unknown. Points from the study as a whole: Overlapping CD8+ CDR3 repertoires of patients and controls contained under 35 shared sequences.

All sequencing subjects had displayed CD8+CD57+ cell expansion on flow cytometry. Severe acquired aplastic anemia was the diagnosis recorded for all patients. There was no therapy given to any patient before the blood sampling took place. The rearrangement uses TRBV5-1 and TRBJ2-2; D possibly uses TRBD1 or TRBD2 (5 bases each). The specimen sequenced was sorted CD4+, CD8+, or CD8+CD57+ T cells (not recorded which) from PBMCs. The clonotype comes from a human donor with aplastic anemia. The CDR3 DNA follows: TGCGCCAGCAGCTTGTCGGGGACCGGCACCGGGGAGCTGTTTTTT. Protein sequence: CASSLSGTGTGELFF.